Below are 2 T cell receptor beta chains sequenced from a single sample in a study of blood T cell repertoires in COVID-19 (TCRdb year 2020). Library generation was performed with the immunoSEQ multiplex PCR assay. This is the immuneACCESS table as TCRdb keeps it, with only in-frame sequences that have V and J called. A part of the clones is gone; compared with another copy, unresolved V genes explain less than half, and the rest is unexplained. The sample includes 200,000 to 300,000 clones, with 80% to 90% observed a single time. Clones ranked in the top ten supply under 5% of the sample. Specimen: peripheral blood. The receptors derive from a man aged 50 to 59 with acute or convalescent COVID-19.

The gene calls are TRBV25-1 and TRBJ1-4, with D maybe TRBD1 (6 bases). Trimming cost V 2 bases and J 0 bases, with 13 bases left between them. The CDR3 loop spans 17 amino acids. Per germline, CDR1 MGHDK and CDR2 SYGVNS. CDR3 residues: CASSEGISGATNEKLFF. DNA of the CDR3: TGTGCCAGCAGTGAAGGAATCTCAGGGGCAACTAATGAAAAACTGTTTTTT.

V is TRBV3-1 (or the pseudogene TRBV3-2) and J is TRBJ2-3; D possibly corresponds to TRBD1 (5 bases). CDR3 length: 14 residues. Trimming took 1 base from V and 4 from J, leaving 9 bases between them. Germline V lookup: CDR1 LGHDT, CDR2 YNNKEL (reference sequence). The CDR3 is CASSQGQRPDTQYF. CDR3 DNA: TGTGCCAGCAGCCAAGGACAGAGACCAGATACGCAGTATTTT.